This T cell receptor (beta chain) came from a study of PD-1 blockade in classical Hodgkin lymphoma. Study conclusions and caveats: Exclusion removed patients who began nivolumab under 1 year after ASCT.

Turning to this clone: Its target is not known.

All patients experienced relapse after autologous stem cell transplantation, and brentuximab vedotin exposure was variable. Germline V gene data show CDR1 as MDHEN and CDR2 as SYDVKM. Germline trimming cut 4 bases from V and 2 bases from J; bases unmatched to any gene: 10. The CDR3 spans 17 residues. Generated by immunoSEQ multiplex PCR, the TCRdb table keeps only in-frame clones and is missing some. The sample records almost 85,000 clones, approximately 88% being singletons. The source of this sequence is a human donor with classical Hodgkin lymphoma. The chain has TRBV28 and TRBJ2-3; 9 nucleotides match TRBD2. The sequences come from peripheral blood mononuclear cells (PBMCs), collected at baseline. This CDR3 is CASSSPFRLADTDTQYF. Here the CDR3 DNA reads TGTGCCAGCAGTTCGCCATTTCGACTAGCGGACACAGATACGCAGTATTTT.